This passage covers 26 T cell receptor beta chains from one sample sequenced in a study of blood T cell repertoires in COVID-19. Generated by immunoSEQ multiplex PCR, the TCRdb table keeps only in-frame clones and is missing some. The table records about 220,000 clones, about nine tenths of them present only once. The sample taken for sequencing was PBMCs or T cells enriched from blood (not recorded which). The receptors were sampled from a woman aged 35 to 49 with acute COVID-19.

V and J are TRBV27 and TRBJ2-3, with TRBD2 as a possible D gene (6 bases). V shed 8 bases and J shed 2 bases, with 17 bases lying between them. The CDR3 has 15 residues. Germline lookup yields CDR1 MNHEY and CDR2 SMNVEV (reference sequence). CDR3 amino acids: CASGAEGQHTDTQYF. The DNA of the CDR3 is TGTGCCAGCGGTGCGGAGGGCCAACACACAGATACGCAGTATTTT.

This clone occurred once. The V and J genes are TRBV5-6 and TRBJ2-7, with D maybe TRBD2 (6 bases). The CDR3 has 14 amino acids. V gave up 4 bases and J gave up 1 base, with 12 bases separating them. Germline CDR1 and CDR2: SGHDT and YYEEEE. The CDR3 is CASSTRLVSYEQYF. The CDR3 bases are TGTGCCAGCAGCACCCGACTAGTTTCCTACGAGCAGTACTTC.

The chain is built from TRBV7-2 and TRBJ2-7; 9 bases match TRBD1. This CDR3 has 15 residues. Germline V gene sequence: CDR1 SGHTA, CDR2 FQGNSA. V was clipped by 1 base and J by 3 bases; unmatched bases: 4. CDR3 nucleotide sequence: TGTGCCAGCAGCTTAGTGGGGGACAGGGACTACGAGCAGTACTTC. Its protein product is CASSLVGDRDYEQYF.

The CDR3 nucleotides are TGTGCCAGCAGTTACGGGGGGGGCTCTCACACTGAAGCTTTCTTT. Translated, it gives CASSYGGGSHTEAFF. The chain carries TRBV6-5 and TRBJ1-1; D perhaps matches TRBD1 (6 bases). The V gene lost 2 bases and the J gene lost 3 bases, with 13 bases spanning the gap. The germline V gene has CDR1 MNHEY and CDR2 SVGAGI. This CDR3 comprises 15 residues.

CDR3 protein: CASSLGPQENYGYTF. As DNA, the CDR3 is TGTGCCAGCAGCTTGGGGCCCCAAGAAAACTATGGCTACACCTTC. This rearrangement joins TRBV5-4 to TRBJ1-2; D is undetermined. Trimming shortened V by 0 bases and J by 2 bases, and 11 bases separated the two germline ends. The germline CDR1 and CDR2 sequences are SGHNT and YYREEE (reference sequence). The CDR3 covers 15 residues.

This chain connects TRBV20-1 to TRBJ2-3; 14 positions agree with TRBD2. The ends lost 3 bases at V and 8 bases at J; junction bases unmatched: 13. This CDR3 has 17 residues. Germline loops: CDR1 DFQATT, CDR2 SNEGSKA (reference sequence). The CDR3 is CSASRLAGGPVPGTQYF. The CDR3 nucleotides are TGCAGTGCTAGTCGACTAGCGGGGGGGCCGGTTCCTGGTACGCAGTATTTT.

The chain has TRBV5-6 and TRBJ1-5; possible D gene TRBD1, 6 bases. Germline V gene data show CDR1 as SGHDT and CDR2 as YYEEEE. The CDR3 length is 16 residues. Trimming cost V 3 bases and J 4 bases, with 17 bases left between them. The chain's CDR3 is CASSSRQVGFNQPQHF. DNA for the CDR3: TGTGCCAGCAGCTCCAGACAGGTCGGGTTTAATCAGCCCCAGCATTTT.

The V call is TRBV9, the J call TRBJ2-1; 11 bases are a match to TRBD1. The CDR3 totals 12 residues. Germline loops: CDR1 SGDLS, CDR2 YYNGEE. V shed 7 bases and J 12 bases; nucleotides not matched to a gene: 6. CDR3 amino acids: CASGTGGSRQFF. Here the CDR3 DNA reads TGTGCCAGCGGGACAGGGGGTTCTAGGCAGTTCTTC.

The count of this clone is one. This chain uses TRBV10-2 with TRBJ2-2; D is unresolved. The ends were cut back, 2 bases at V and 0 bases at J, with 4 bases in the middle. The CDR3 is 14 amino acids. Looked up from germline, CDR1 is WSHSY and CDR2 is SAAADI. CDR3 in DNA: TGCGCCAGCAGTGAGACAGCGAACACCGGGGAGCTGTTTTTT. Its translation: CASSETANTGELFF.

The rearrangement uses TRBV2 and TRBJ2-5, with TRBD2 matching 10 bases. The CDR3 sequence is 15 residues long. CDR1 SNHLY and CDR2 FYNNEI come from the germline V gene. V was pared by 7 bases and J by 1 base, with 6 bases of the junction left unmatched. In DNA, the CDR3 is TGTGCCAGCACATCTAGCGGGAGCCCCCAAGAGACCCAGTACTTC. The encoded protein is CASTSSGSPQETQYF.

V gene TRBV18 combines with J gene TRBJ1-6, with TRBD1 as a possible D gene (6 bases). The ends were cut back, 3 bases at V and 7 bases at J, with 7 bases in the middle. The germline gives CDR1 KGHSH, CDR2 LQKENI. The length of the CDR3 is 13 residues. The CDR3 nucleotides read TGTGCCAGCTCACCTACAGGGAATTCACCCCTCCACTTT. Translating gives CASSPTGNSPLHF.

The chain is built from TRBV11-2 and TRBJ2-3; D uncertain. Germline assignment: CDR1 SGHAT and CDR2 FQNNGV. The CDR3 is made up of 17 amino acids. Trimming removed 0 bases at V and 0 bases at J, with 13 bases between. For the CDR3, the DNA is TGTGCCAGCAGCTTAGATGGTCAGAGCGTTAGCACAGATACGCAGTATTTT. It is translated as CASSLDGQSVSTDTQYF. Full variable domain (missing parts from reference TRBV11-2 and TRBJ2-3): EAGVAQSPRYKIIEKRQSVAFWCNPISGHATLYWYQQILGQGPKLLIQFQNNGVVDDSQLPKDRFSAERLKGVDSTLKIQPAKLEDSAVYLCASSLDGQSVSTDTQYFGPGTRLTVL.

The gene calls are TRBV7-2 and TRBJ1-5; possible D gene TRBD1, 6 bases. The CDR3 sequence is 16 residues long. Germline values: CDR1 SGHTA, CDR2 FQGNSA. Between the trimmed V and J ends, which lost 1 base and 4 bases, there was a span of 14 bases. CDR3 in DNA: TGTGCCAGCAGCTTAGTGGCGGGGGCGACGAATCAGCCCCAGCATTTT. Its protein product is CASSLVAGATNQPQHF.

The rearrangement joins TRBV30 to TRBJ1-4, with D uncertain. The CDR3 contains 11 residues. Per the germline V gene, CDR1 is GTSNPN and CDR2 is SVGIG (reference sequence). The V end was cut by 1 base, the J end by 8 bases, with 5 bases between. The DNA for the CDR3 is TGTGCCTGGAGTGCCGTCGAAAAACTGTTTTTT. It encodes CAWSAVEKLFF.

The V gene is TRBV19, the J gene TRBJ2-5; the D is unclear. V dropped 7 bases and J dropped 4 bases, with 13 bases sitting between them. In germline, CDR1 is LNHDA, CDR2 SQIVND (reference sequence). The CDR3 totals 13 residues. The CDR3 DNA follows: TGTGCCAGTACCCCTGAAACGGGAGAGACCCAGTACTTC. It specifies CASTPETGETQYF. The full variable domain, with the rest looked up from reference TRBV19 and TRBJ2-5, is DGGITQSPKYLFRKEGQNVTLSCEQNLNHDAMYWYRQDPGQGLRLIYYSQIVNDFQKGDIAEGYSVSREKKESFPLTVTSAQKNPTAFYLCASTPETGETQYFGPGTRLLVL.

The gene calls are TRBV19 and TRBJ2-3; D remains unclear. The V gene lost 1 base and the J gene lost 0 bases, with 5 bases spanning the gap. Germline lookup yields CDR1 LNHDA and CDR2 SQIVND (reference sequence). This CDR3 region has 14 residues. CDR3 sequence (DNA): TGTGCCAGTAGTATAGGTGGCAGCACAGATACGCAGTATTTT. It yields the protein CASSIGGSTDTQYF.

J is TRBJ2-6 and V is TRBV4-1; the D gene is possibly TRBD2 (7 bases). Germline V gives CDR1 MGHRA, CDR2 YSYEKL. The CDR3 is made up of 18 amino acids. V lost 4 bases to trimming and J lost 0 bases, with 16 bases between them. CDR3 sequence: CASSPKGGGLSGANVLTF. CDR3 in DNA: TGCGCCAGCAGCCCTAAAGGGGGGGGACTCTCTGGGGCCAACGTCCTGACTTTC.

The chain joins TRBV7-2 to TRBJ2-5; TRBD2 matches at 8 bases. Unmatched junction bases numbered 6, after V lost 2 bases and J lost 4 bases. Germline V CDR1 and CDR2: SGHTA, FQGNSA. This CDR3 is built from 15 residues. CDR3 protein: CASSLHGRAGETQYF. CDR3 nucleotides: TGTGCCAGCAGCTTACACGGGAGGGCAGGAGAGACCCAGTACTTC.

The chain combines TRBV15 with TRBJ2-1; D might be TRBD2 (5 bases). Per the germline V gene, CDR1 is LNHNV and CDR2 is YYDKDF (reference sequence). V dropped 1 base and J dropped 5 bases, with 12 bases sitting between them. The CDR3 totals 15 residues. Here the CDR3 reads CATSRGRQQNNEQFF. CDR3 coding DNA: TGTGCCACCAGCAGAGGGAGGCAGCAAAACAATGAGCAGTTCTTC.

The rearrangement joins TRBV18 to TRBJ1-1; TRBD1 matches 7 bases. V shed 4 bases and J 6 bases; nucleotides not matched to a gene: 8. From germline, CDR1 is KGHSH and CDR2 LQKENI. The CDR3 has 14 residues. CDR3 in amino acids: CASSQQGRRPEAFF. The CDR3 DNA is TGTGCCAGCTCACAACAGGGGAGGAGGCCTGAAGCTTTCTTT.

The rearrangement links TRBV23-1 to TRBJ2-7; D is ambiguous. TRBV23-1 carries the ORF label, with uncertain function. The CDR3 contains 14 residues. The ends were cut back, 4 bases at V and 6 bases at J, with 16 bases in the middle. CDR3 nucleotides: TGCGCCAGCAGTCGCCGCGTACCATCCGGCGAGCAGTACGTC. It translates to CASSRRVPSGEQYV.

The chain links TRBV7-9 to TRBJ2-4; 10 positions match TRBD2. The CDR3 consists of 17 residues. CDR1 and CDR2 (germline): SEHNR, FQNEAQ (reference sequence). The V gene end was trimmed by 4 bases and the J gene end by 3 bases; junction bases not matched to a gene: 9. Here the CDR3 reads CASSSTGTSAIKNIQYF. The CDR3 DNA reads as TGTGCCAGCAGCTCGACCGGGACTAGCGCTATCAAAAACATTCAGTACTTC.

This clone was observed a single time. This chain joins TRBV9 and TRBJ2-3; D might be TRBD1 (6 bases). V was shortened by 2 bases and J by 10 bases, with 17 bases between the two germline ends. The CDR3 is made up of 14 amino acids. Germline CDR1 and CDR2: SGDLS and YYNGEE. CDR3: CASSVGTSPSAQYF. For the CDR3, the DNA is TGTGCCAGCAGCGTCGGGACATCCCCTTCAGCGCAGTATTTT.

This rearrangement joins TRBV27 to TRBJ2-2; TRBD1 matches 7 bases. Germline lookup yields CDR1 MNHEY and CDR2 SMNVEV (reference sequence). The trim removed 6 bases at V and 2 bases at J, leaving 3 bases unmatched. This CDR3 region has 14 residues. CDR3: CASRTGPNTGELFF. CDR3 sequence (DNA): TGTGCCAGCAGGACAGGGCCCAACACCGGGGAGCTGTTTTTT.

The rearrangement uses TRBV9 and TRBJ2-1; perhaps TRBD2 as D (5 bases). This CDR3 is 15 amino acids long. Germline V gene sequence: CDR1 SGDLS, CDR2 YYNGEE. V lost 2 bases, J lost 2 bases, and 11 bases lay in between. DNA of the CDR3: TGTGCCAGCAGCGTTTTGGGGAGAACCTACAATGAGCAGTTCTTC. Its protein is CASSVLGRTYNEQFF.

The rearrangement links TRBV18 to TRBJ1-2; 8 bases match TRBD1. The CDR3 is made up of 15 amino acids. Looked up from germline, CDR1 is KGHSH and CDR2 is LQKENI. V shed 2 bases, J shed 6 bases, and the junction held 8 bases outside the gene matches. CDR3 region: CASSPGQGSNNGYTF. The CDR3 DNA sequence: TGTGCCAGCTCACCAGGACAGGGCAGTAATAATGGCTACACCTTC.